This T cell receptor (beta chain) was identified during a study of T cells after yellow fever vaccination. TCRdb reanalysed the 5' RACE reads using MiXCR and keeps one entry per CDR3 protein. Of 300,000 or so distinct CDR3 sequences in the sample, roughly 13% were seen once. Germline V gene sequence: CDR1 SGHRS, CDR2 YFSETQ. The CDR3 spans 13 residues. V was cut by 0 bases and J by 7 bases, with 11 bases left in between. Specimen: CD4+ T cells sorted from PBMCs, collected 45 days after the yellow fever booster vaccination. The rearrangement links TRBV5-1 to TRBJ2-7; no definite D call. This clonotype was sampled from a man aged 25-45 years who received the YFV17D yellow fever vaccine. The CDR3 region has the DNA TGCGCCAGCAGCTTGGGGACGACTGGGGAGCAGTACTTC. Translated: CASSLGTTGEQYF.